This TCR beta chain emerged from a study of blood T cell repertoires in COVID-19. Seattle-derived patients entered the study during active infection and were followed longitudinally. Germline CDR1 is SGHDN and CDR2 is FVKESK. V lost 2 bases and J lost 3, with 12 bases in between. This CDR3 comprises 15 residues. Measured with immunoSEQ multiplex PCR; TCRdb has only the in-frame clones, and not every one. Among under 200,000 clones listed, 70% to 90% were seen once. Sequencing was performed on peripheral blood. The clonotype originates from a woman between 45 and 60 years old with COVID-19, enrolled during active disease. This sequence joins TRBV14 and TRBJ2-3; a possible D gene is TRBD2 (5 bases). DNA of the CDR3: TGTGCCAGCAGCCAAAGCTGGACTGAGACAGATACGCAGTATTTT. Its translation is CASSQSWTETDTQYF.